This T cell receptor beta chain was captured in a study of T cells after posttransplantation cyclophosphamide. Only in-frame clones appear in the TCRdb table, and some are missing; sequencing was by immunoSEQ multiplex PCR. The profile covers tens of thousands of clones, none occurring a single time. On the day of bone marrow donation, the related graft donor provided peripheral blood. Overall study results and limits: After PTCy, TRB diversity resembled that of CNI/methotrexate controls. Skin or GI-infiltrating T cells shared few TRB sequences with blood. Later post-transplant blood repertoires were often dominated by donor CD8+ memory clones.

This clone showed up many times. Its antigen is unknown. This sequence originates from a man aged 40-49 years in good health, CMV-negative, and a related stem cell transplant donor. What was sequenced was PBMCs.

CDR3 protein: CAISERLAGGPGVHNEQFF. The CDR3 nucleotides are TGTGCCATCAGTGAGCGCCTAGCGGGAGGGCCAGGCGTCCACAATGAGCAGTTCTTC. J is TRBJ2-1 and V is TRBV10-3, with 12 nucleotides matching TRBD2. The CDR3 consists of 19 residues. Trimming cost V 2 bases and J 5 bases; bases outside gene matches: 13. The germline V gene has CDR1 ENHRY and CDR2 SYGVKD.